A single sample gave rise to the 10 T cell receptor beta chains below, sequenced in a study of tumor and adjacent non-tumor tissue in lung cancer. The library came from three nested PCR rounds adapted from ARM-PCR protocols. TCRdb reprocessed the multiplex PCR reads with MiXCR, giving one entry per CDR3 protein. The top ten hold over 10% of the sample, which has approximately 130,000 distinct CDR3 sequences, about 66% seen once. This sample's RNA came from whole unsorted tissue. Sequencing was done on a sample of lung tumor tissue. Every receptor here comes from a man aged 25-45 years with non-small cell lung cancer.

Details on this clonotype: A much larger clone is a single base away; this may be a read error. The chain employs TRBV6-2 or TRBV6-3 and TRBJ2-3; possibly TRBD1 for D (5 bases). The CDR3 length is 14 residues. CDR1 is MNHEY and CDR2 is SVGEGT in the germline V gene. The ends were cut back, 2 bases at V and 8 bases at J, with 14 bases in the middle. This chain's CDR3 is CASSYDAGCSTQYF. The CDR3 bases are TGTGCCAGCAGTTACGACGCAGGGTGCTCTACGCAGTATTTT.

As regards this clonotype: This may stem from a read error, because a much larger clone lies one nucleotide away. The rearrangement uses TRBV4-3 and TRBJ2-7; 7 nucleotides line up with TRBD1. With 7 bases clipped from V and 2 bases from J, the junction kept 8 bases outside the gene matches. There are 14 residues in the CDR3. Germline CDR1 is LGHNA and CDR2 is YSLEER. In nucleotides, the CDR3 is TGCGCCAGCATCCACCACAGGGGCCCCTACGAGCAGTACTTC. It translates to CASIHHRGPYEQYF.

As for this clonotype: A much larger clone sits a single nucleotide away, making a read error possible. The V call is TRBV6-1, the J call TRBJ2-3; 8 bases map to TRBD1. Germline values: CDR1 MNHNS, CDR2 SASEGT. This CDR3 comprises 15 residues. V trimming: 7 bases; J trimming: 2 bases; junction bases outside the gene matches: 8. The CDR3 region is CASNSGTGNTDTQYF. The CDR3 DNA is TGTGCCAGCAACTCCGGGACAGGAAACACAGATACGCAGTATTTT.

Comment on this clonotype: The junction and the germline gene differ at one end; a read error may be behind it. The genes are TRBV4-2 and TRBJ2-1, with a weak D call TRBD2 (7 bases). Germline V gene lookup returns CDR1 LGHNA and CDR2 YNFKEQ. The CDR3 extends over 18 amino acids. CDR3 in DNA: TGTGCCAGCAGCCAAGGAGTCCTTAGGGGGGGGCCCTACAATGGGCAGTTCTTC. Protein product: CASSQGVLRGGPYNGQFF.

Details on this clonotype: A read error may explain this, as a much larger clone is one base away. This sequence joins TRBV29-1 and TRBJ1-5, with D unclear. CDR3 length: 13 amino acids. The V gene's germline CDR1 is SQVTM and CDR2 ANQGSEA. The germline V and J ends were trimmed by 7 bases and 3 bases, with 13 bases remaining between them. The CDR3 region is CSAAREPNQPQHF. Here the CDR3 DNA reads TGCAGCGCGGCAAGGGAACCCAATCAGCCCCAGCATTTT.

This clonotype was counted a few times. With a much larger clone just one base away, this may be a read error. In nucleotides, the CDR3 is TGTGCCAGCAGTTACTTTCCCGACAGGGAGGGTGACTACACCTTC. Residues: CASSYFPDREGDYTF. The V call is TRBV6-6, the J call TRBJ1-2, with 7 nucleotides matching TRBD1. The J segment lost 10 bases and the V segment lost 1 base, leaving 12 bases of the junction unmatched. The CDR3 extends over 15 amino acids. CDR1 and CDR2 (germline): MNHNY, SVGAGI (reference sequence).

The CDR3: CASSLDSMGEQYF. The CDR3 nucleotides read TGTGCCAGCAGCTTAGATTCGATGGGCGAGCAGTACTTC. The V gene is TRBV11-2, the J gene TRBJ2-7; unclear D gene. V was clipped by 0 bases and J by 6 bases, with 9 bases between them. The CDR3 has 13 residues. The germline V gene has CDR1 SGHAT and CDR2 FQNNGV.

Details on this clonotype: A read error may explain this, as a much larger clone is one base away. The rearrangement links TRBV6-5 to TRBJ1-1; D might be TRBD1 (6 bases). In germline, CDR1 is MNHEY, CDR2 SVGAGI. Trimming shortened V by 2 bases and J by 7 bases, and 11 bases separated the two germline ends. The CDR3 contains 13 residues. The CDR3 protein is CASSYGTCNEAFF. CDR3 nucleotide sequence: TGTGCCAGCAGTTACGGGACATGTAATGAAGCTTTCTTT.

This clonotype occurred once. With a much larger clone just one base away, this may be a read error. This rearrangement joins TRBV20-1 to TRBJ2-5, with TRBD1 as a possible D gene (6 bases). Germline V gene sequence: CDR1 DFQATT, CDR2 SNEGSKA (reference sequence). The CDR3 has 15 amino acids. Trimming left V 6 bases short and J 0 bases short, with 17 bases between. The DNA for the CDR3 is TGCAGTGCCCCCCGGTGGGACATCTACCAAGAGACCCAGTACTTC. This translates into CSAPRWDIYQETQYF.

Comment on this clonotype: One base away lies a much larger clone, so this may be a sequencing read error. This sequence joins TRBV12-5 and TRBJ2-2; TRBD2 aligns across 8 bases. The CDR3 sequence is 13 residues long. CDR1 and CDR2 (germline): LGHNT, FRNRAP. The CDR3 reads CARGLTSAGELFF. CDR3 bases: TGTGCTAGAGGTTTGACTAGCGCCGGGGAGCTGTTTTTT.